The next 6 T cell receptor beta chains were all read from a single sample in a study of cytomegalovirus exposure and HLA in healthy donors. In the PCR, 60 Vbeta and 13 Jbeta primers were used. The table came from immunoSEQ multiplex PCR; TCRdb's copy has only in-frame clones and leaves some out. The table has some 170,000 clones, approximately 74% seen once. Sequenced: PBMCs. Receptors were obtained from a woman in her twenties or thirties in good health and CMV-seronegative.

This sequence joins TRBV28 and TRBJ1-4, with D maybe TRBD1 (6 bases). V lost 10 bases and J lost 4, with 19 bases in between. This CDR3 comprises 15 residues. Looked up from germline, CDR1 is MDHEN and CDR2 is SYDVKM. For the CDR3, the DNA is TGTGCCACAACCGGTGAGGACAGCTATAATGAAAAACTGTTTTTT. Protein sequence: CATTGEDSYNEKLFF.

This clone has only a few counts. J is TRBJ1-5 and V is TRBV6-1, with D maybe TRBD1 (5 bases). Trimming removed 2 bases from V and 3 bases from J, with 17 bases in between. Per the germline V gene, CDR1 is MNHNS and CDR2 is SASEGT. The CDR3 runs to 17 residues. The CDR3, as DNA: TGTGCCAGCAGTGAATTCCCCCCCAGGGCGAACAATCAGCCCCAGCATTTT. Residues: CASSEFPPRANNQPQHF.

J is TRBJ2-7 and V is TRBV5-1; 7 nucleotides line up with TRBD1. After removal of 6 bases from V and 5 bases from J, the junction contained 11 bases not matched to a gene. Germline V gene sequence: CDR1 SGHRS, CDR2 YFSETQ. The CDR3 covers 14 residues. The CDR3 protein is CASNTGQNNHEQYF. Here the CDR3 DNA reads TGCGCCAGCAACACGGGACAGAATAACCACGAGCAGTACTTC. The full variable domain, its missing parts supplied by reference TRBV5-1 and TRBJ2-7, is KAGVTQTPRYLIKTRGQQVTLSCSPISGHRSVSWYQQTPGQGLQFLFEYFSETQRNKGNFPGRFSGRQFSNSRSEMNVSTLELGDSALYLCASNTGQNNHEQYFGPGTRLTVT.

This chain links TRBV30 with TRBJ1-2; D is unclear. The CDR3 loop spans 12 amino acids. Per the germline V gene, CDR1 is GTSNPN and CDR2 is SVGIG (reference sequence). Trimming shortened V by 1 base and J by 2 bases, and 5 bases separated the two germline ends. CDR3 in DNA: TGTGCCTGGAGTGCGCAGAACTATGGCTACACCTTC. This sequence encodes CAWSAQNYGYTF.

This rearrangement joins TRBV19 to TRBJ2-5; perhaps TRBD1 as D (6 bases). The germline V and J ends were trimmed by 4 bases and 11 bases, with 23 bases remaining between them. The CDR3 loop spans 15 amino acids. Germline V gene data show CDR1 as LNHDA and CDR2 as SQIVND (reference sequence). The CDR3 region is CASSTRFDRTGEQYF. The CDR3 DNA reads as TGTGCCAGTAGTACCAGATTTGACAGGACCGGGGAGCAGTACTTC.

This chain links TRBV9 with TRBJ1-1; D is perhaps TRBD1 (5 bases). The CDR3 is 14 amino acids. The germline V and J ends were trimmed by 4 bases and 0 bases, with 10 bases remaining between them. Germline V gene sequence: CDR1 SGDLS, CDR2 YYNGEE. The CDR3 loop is CASSPWTLNTEAFF. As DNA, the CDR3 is TGTGCCAGCAGCCCCTGGACACTGAACACTGAAGCTTTCTTT. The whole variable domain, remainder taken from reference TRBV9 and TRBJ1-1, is DSGVTQTPKHLITATGQRVTLRCSPRSGDLSVYWYQQSLDQGLQFLIQYYNGEERAKGNILERFSAQQFPDLHSELNLSSLELGDSALYFCASSPWTLNTEAFFGQGTRLTVV.